The clone carrying this TCR beta chain was found a few times. Its antigen is currently unknown. With the Oncomine TCR Beta short-read assay, DNA from cultured CD4+ T cells was sequenced. MiXCR, run by TCRdb on the PCR reads, gives a single entry per CDR3 protein. The sample has some 6,500 distinct CDR3 sequences, over 50% seen once. This record belongs to a study of vaccination and CD4 T cells after COVID-19. On the study more broadly: The cells in question were stimulated using overlapping spike peptides derived from SARS-CoV-2, HCoV-NL63, HCoV-OC43 and HCoV-229E.

Stated treatment: approximately 10-day PBMC culture with coronavirus spike peptide pools or control peptides (ViraFEST assay). The unexposed donor provided CD4+ T cells, which were taken before the COVID-19 pandemic (2011-2018). Trimming shortened V by 1 base and J by 0 bases, and 5 bases separated the two germline ends. Germline CDR1 KGHDR, CDR2 SFDVKD. The CDR3 spans 14 residues. The sequence was obtained from a human donor in good health. The sequenced sample was CD4+ T cells from blood, cultured in vitro. This chain links TRBV24-1 with TRBJ1-2; D unresolved. The CDR3 loop reads CATSDLTANYGYTF. The CDR3 nucleotides read TGTGCCACCAGTGATTTAACAGCTAACTATGGCTACACCTTC.